The 5 T cell receptor beta chains presented below share a single source sample, sequenced in a study of neurological immune-mediated disorders. In TCRdb, the 5' RACE reads were re-called with MiXCR into one record per CDR3 protein. The sample lists 18,000 or so distinct CDR3 sequences, over 8.5% occurring once. The sequenced sample was CD8+ T cells from blood. These receptor sequences come from a woman between 45 and 60 years old in good health.

In this sample, this clonotype turned up many times. This chain connects TRBV28 to TRBJ2-5, with 8 bases identical to TRBD1. The CDR3 is made up of 16 amino acids. Germline V gene lookup returns CDR1 MDHEN and CDR2 SYDVKM. V dropped 6 bases and J dropped 1; count of bases not matched to a gene: 10. CDR3 sequence: CASSRLPGQGQETQYF. The CDR3 DNA follows: TGTGCCAGCAGCAGATTACCTGGACAGGGCCAAGAGACCCAGTACTTC.

This clonotype was detected many times. The V gene is TRBV7-9, the J gene TRBJ2-1; 12 positions agree with TRBD2. In germline, CDR1 is SEHNR, CDR2 FQNEAQ (reference sequence). The CDR3 covers 16 residues. Trimming removed 6 bases from V and 1 base from J; junction bases left unmatched: 4. The CDR3 here is CASSSTSGSSYNEQFF. CDR3 in DNA: TGTGCCAGCAGTTCGACTAGCGGGAGTTCCTACAATGAGCAGTTCTTC.

This chain uses TRBV5-1 with TRBJ2-7, with TRBD1 matching 10 bases. The CDR3 extends over 15 amino acids. Trimming removed 4 bases from V and 4 bases from J; junction bases left unmatched: 8. Per germline, CDR1 SGHRS and CDR2 YFSETQ. The CDR3, as DNA: TGCGCCAGCAGCGTGGGACAGGGGCTGCAATACGAGCAGTACTTC. This codes for CASSVGQGLQYEQYF.

At least ten counts were recorded for this clonotype. The chain has TRBV25-1 and TRBJ2-3; D tentatively reads TRBD1 or TRBD2 (5 bases each). The CDR3 is 12 residues long. Deletions cut 4 bases from V and 8 bases from J, with 10 bases between. From germline, CDR1 is MGHDK and CDR2 SYGVNS. The CDR3 is CASSVGDGTQYF. The CDR3 DNA reads TGTGCCAGCAGTGTGGGGGACGGTACGCAGTATTTT. The full variable domain, in which reference TRBV25-1 and TRBJ2-3 provide the parts outside the CDR3, is EADIYQTPRYLVIGTGKKITLECSQTMGHDKMYWYQQDPGMELHLIHYSYGVNSTEKGDLSSESTVSRIRTEHFPLTLESARPSHTSQYLCASSVGDGTQYFGPGTRLTVL.

This clonotype has at least ten counts. The genes are TRBV5-6 and TRBJ1-3, with TRBD1 matching over 8 bases. The V gene's germline CDR1 is SGHDT and CDR2 YYEEEE. J gave up 3 bases and V 2 bases, and 4 bases lay outside the gene matches. The CDR3 loop spans 15 amino acids. The CDR3 nucleotides are TGTGCCAGCAGCTTCCAGGGGGCGAATGGAAACACCATATATTTT. This sequence encodes CASSFQGANGNTIYF.